Detailed here is one T cell receptor (beta chain). These data are taken from a study of blood T cell repertoires in COVID-19. Study overall: COVID-19 samples collected from the United States, Italy and Spain covered acute and convalescent phases. T cells, B-cell-depleted T cells, or PBMCs provided the cDNA or gDNA that served as material.

Clones were sequenced by immunoSEQ multiplex PCR, and TCRdb holds only the in-frame ones, with some missing. The sample comprises 200,000 to 250,000 clones, roughly four fifths of which are singletons, and roughly 9.8% rests with the top ten. The CDR3 covers 17 residues. Looked up from germline, CDR1 is MNHNS and CDR2 is SASEGT. V was shortened by 4 bases and J by 0 bases, with 17 bases between the two germline ends. The chain carries TRBV6-1 and TRBJ2-3, with a tentative D call TRBD2 (6 bases). The clonotype comes from a man older than 75 with acute or convalescent COVID-19. Sequences were obtained from peripheral blood. CDR3 in amino acids: CASSGWGVGSSTDTQYF. CDR3 bases: TGTGCCAGCAGTGGCTGGGGGGTTGGTTCTAGCACAGATACGCAGTATTTT.